A selection of T cell receptor beta chains follows, all from one sample in a study of beta chain features in type 1 diabetes. Data came from immunoSEQ multiplex PCR; TCRdb stores just in-frame clones and leaves some out. The repertoire has about 160,000 clones, 63% of them found once; the top ten carry around 0.08%. The material sequenced was naive CD4+ T cells from blood. The origin of the receptors is a man aged 25 to 40 with type 1 diabetes. Both conserved end residues are part of each CDR3. Fields, in order: J gene, V gene, D gene, clone size, CDR3 protein, CDR3 DNA. D genes are given only for firm matches. For some rows the clone size is stated as once, few or many, or as a class when expanded; others skip it.

j_gene: TRBJ2-2; v_gene: TRBV29-1; d_gene: .; abundance: .; CDR3aa: CSARPEAGELFF; CDR3nt: TGCAGCGCCCGGCCCGAGGCCGGGGAGCTGTTTTTT
j_gene: TRBJ2-3; v_gene: TRBV7-8; d_gene: TRBD1; abundance: .; CDR3aa: CASSSVDRARGPDTQYF; CDR3nt: TGTGCCAGCAGCTCCGTGGACAGGGCGAGGGGCCCAGATACGCAGTATTTT
j_gene: TRBJ2-7; v_gene: TRBV5-6; d_gene: .; abundance: .; CDR3aa: CASSLEVAWSYEQYF; CDR3nt: TGTGCCAGCAGCTTGGAGGTAGCTTGGTCCTACGAGCAGTACTTC
j_gene: TRBJ2-3; v_gene: TRBV29-1; d_gene: .; abundance: few; CDR3aa: CSVDVGTDTQYF; CDR3nt: TGCAGCGTGGACGTGGGTACAGATACGCAGTATTTT
j_gene: TRBJ2-7; v_gene: TRBV29-1; d_gene: TRBD1; abundance: .; CDR3aa: CSVGRDRGEEQYF; CDR3nt: TGCAGCGTGGGAAGGGACAGGGGCGAGGAGCAGTACTTC
j_gene: TRBJ1-2; v_gene: TRBV29-1; d_gene: .; abundance: .; CDR3aa: CSVNLNYGYTF; CDR3nt: TGCAGCGTTAACCTTAACTATGGCTACACCTTC
j_gene: TRBJ2-1; v_gene: TRBV29-1; d_gene: .; abundance: .; CDR3aa: CSVTSRTSNGQFF; CDR3nt: TGCAGCGTCACATCGCGCACCTCGAACGGGCAGTTCTTC
j_gene: TRBJ2-3; v_gene: TRBV9; d_gene: .; abundance: .; CDR3aa: CASSVDPDQRFTDTQYF; CDR3nt: TGTGCCAGCAGCGTAGATCCAGATCAACGGTTCACAGATACGCAGTATTTT
j_gene: TRBJ2-7; v_gene: TRBV5-6; d_gene: .; abundance: .; CDR3aa: CASSLLGFNEQYF; CDR3nt: TGTGCCAGCAGCTTGCTGGGGTTCAACGAGCAGTACTTC
j_gene: TRBJ2-5; v_gene: TRBV5-6; d_gene: TRBD1; abundance: few; CDR3aa: CASSLVGGETQYF; CDR3nt: TGTGCCAGCAGCTTGGTAGGGGGCGAGACCCAGTACTTC
j_gene: TRBJ2-5; v_gene: TRBV7-2; d_gene: .; abundance: .; CDR3aa: CASSLTDQETQYF; CDR3nt: TGTGCCAGCAGTCTGACAGATCAAGAGACCCAGTACTTC
j_gene: TRBJ2-2; v_gene: TRBV30; d_gene: .; abundance: .; CDR3aa: CAWSVGDPGELFF; CDR3nt: TGTGCCTGGAGTGTGGGGGACCCCGGGGAGCTGTTTTTT
j_gene: TRBJ1-4; v_gene: TRBV19; d_gene: TRBD1; abundance: .; CDR3aa: CASSTTTGGTVEKLFF; CDR3nt: TGTGCCAGTAGTACTACTACAGGGGGCACAGTTGAAAAACTGTTTTTT
j_gene: TRBJ1-6; v_gene: TRBV30; d_gene: .; abundance: .; CDR3aa: CAWSVPGSPLHF; CDR3nt: TGTGCCTGGAGTGTACCGGGATCACCCCTCCACTTT
j_gene: TRBJ2-5; v_gene: TRBV25-1; d_gene: .; abundance: once; CDR3aa: CASSEFRGRETQYF; CDR3nt: TGTGCCAGCAGTGAATTTAGGGGCCGGGAGACCCAGTACTTC
j_gene: TRBJ1-2; v_gene: TRBV7-9; d_gene: .; abundance: .; CDR3aa: CASSLQDYGYTF; CDR3nt: TGTGCCAGCAGCCTTCAAGACTATGGCTACACCTTC
j_gene: TRBJ2-3; v_gene: TRBV5-1; d_gene: .; abundance: .; CDR3aa: CASSGMDTQYF; CDR3nt: TGCGCCAGCAGCGGGATGGATACGCAGTATTTT
j_gene: TRBJ2-3; v_gene: TRBV7-9; d_gene: .; abundance: few; CDR3aa: CASSLDQNTDTQYF; CDR3nt: TGTGCCAGCAGCTTAGATCAGAACACAGATACGCAGTATTTT
j_gene: TRBJ2-3; v_gene: TRBV5-1; d_gene: .; abundance: .; CDR3aa: CASSWTADTQYF; CDR3nt: TGCGCCAGCAGCTGGACAGCAGATACGCAGTATTTT
j_gene: TRBJ2-5; v_gene: TRBV30; d_gene: .; abundance: .; CDR3aa: CASSNLLYQETQYF; CDR3nt: TGTGCCAGCAGCAACCTGCTGTACCAAGAGACCCAGTACTTC
j_gene: TRBJ1-5; v_gene: TRBV29-1; d_gene: .; abundance: .; CDR3aa: CSSRAGASNQPQHF; CDR3nt: TGCAGCTCACGGGCAGGGGCTAGCAATCAGCCCCAGCATTTT
j_gene: TRBJ2-6; v_gene: TRBV7-9; d_gene: .; abundance: .; CDR3aa: CASSLGHTSGANVLTF; CDR3nt: TGTGCCAGCAGCTTAGGACACACTTCTGGGGCCAACGTCCTGACTTTC